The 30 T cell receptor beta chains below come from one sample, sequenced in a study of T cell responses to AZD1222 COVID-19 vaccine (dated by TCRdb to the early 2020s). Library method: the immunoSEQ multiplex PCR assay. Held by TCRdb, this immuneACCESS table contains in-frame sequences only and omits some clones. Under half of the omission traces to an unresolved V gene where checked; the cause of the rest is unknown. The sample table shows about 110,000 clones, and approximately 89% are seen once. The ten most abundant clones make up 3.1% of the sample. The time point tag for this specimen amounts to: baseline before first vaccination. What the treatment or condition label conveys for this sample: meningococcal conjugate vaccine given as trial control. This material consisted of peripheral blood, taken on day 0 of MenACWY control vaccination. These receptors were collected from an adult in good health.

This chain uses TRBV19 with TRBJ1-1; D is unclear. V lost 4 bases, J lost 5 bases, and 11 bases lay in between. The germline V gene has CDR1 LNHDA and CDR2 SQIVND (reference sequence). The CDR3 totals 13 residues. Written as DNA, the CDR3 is TGTGCCAGTAGTACTCGATCTCTGACTGAAGCTTTCTTT. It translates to CASSTRSLTEAFF.

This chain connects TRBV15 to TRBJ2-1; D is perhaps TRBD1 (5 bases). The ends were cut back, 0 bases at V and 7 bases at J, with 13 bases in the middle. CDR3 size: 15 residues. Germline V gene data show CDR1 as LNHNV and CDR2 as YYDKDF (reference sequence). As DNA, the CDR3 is TGTGCCACCAGCAGAGAACCGGGCAGGGAAAATGAGCAGTTCTTC. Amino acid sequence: CATSREPGRENEQFF.

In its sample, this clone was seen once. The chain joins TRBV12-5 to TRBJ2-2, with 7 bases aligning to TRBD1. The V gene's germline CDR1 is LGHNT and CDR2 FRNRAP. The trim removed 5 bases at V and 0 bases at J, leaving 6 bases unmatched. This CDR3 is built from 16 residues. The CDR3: CASGVKTGPNTGELFF. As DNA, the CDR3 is TGTGCTAGTGGTGTCAAGACAGGGCCGAACACCGGGGAGCTGTTTTTT.

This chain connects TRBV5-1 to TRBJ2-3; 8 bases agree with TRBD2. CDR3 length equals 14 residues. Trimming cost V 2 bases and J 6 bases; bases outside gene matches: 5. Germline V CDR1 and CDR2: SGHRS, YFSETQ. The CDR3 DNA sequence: TGCGCCAGCAGCTTTAGCGGGGTAGAGGATACGCAGTATTTT. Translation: CASSFSGVEDTQYF.

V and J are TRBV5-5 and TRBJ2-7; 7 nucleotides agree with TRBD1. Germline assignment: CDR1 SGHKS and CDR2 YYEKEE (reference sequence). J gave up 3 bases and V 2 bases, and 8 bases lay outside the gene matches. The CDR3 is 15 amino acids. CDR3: CASSFRQGFIYEQYF. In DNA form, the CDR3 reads TGTGCCAGCAGCTTTCGACAGGGCTTCATCTACGAGCAGTACTTC.

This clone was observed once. DNA of the CDR3: TGTGCCAGCAGCGTAGCTTGGGTTTGGGCTGCAACTAATGAAAAACTGTTTTTT. Amino acid sequence: CASSVAWVWAATNEKLFF. V is TRBV9 and J is TRBJ1-4; D is unresolved. The CDR3 covers 18 residues. V was shortened by 0 bases and J by 0 bases, with 15 bases between the two germline ends. Germline CDR1 reads SGDLS; CDR2 reads YYNGEE.

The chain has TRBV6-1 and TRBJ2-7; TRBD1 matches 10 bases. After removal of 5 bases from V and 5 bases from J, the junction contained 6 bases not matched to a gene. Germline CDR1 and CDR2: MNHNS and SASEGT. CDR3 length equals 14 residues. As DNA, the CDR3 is TGTGCCAGCAGTCAGACAGGGGGCGGGGACGAGCAGTACTTC. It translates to CASSQTGGGDEQYF.

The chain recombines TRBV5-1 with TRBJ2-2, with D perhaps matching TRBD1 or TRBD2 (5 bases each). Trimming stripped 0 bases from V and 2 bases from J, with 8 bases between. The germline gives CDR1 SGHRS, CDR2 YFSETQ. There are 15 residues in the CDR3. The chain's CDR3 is CASSLAGTNTGELFF. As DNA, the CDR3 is TGCGCCAGCAGCTTGGCAGGGACCAACACCGGGGAGCTGTTTTTT.

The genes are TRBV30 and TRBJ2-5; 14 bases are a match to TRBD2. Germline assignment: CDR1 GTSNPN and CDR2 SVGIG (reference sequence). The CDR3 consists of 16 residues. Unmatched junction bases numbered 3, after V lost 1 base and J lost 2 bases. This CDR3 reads CAWSEGLAGAQETQYF. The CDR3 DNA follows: TGTGCCTGGAGTGAGGGACTAGCGGGGGCACAAGAGACCCAGTACTTC. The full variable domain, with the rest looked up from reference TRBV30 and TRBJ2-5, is SQTIHQWPATLVQPVGSPLSLECTVEGTSNPNLYWYRQAAGRGLQLLFYSVGIGQISSEVPQNLSASRPQDRQFILSSKKLLLSDSGFYLCAWSEGLAGAQETQYFGPGTRLLVL.

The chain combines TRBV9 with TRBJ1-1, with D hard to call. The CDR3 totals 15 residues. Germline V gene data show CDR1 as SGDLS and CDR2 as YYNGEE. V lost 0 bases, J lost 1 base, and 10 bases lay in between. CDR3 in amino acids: CASSVDGVANTEAFF. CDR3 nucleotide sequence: TGTGCCAGCAGCGTAGACGGGGTCGCGAACACTGAAGCTTTCTTT.

CDR3 nucleotide sequence: TGTGCCAGCAGACAGGGGGCGCAAGGCTACACCTTC. It yields the protein CASRQGAQGYTF. This chain connects TRBV6-5 to TRBJ1-2; 9 positions agree with TRBD1. V dropped 6 bases and J dropped 8; count of bases not matched to a gene: 4. The CDR3 covers 12 residues. Germline V lookup: CDR1 MNHEY, CDR2 SVGAGI.

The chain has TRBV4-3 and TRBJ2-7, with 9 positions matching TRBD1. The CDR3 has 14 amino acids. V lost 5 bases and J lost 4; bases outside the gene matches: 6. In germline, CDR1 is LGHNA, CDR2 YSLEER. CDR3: CASSERQGEYEQYF. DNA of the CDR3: TGCGCCAGCAGCGAAAGACAGGGGGAATACGAGCAGTACTTC.

Here the CDR3 DNA reads TGTGCCAGCAGCTTGGCCCCAGGAACTGGAAACACCATATATTTT. Its translation is CASSLAPGTGNTIYF. The chain employs TRBV5-4 and TRBJ1-3, with D unclear. Germline V gene data show CDR1 as SGHNT and CDR2 as YYREEE (reference sequence). V shed 0 bases and J shed 2 bases, with 9 bases lying between them. The CDR3 is 15 residues long.

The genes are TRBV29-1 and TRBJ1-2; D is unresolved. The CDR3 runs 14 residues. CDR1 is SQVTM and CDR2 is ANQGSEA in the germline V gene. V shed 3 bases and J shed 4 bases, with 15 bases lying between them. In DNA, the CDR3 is TGCAGCGTTGATCGGAACAGTTTAGGCTATGGCTACACCTTC. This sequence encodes CSVDRNSLGYGYTF. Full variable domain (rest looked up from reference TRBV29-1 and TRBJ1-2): SAVISQKPSRDICQRGTSLTIQCQVDSQVTMMFWYRQQPGQSLTLIATANQGSEATYESGFVIDKFPISRPNLTFSTLTVSNMSPEDSSIYLCSVDRNSLGYGYTFGSGTRLTVV.

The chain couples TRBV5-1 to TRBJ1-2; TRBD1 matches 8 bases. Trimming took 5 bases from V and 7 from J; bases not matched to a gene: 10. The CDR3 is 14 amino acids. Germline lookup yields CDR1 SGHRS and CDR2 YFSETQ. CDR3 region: CASRDSGTGGGYTF. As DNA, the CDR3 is TGCGCCAGCAGGGATTCCGGGACAGGAGGTGGCTACACCTTC.

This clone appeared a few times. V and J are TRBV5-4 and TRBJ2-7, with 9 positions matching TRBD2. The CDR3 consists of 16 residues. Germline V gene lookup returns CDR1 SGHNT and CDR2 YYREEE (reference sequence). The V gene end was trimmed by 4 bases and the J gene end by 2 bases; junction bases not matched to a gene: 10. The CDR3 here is CASSRGLAGVPYEQYF. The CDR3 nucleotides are TGTGCCAGCAGCCGAGGTTTAGCGGGGGTTCCCTACGAGCAGTACTTC.

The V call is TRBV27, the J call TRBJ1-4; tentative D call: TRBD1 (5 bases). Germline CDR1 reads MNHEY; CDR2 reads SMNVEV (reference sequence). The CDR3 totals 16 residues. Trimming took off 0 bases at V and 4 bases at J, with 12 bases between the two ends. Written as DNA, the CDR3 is TGTGCCAGCAGTTTATCAGGGGTCCCTCTTAATGAAAAACTGTTTTTT. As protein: CASSLSGVPLNEKLFF.

In DNA, the CDR3 is TGTGCCAGCAGCCCACTCGGGACTGGTTTCTACGAGCAGTACTTC. It yields the protein CASSPLGTGFYEQYF. The chain is built from TRBV7-8 and TRBJ2-7; perhaps TRBD2 as D (6 bases). Germline loops: CDR1 SGHVS, CDR2 FQNEAQ. The germline V and J ends were trimmed by 5 bases and 3 bases, with 17 bases remaining between them. The length of the CDR3 is 15 residues. Based on the CDR3 plus reference TRBV7-8 and TRBJ2-7, the full variable domain is GAGVSQSPRYKVAKRGQDVALRCDPISGHVSLFWYQQALGQGPEFLTYFQNEAQLDKSGLPSDRFFAERPEGSVSTLKIQRTQQEDSAVYLCASSPLGTGFYEQYFGPGTRLTVT.

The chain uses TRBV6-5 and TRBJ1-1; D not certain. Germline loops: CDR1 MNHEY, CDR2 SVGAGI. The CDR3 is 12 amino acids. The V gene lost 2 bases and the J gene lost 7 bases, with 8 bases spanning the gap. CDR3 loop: CASSYVEGEAFF. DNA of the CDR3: TGTGCCAGCAGTTACGTAGAGGGTGAAGCTTTCTTT.

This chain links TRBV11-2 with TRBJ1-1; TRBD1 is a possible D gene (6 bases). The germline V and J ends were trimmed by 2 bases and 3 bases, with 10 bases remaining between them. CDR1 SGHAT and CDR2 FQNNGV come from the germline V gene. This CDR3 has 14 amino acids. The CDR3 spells CASSLRPGDTEAFF. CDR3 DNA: TGTGCCAGCAGCTTAAGGCCAGGGGACACTGAAGCTTTCTTT. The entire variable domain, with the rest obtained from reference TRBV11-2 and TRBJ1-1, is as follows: EAGVAQSPRYKIIEKRQSVAFWCNPISGHATLYWYQQILGQGPKLLIQFQNNGVVDDSQLPKDRFSAERLKGVDSTLKIQPAKLEDSAVYLCASSLRPGDTEAFFGQGTRLTVV.

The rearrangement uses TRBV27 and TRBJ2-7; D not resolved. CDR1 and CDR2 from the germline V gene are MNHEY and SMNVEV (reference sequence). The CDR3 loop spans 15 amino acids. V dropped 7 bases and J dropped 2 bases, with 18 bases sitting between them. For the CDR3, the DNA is TGTGCCAGCACACCCTATCCTGACATACCCTACGAGCAGTACTTC. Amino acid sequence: CASTPYPDIPYEQYF.

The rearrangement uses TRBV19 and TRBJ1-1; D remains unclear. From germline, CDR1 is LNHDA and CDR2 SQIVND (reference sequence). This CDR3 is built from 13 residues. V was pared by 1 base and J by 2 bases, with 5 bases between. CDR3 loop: CASSIAYNTEAFF. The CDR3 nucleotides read TGTGCCAGTAGTATAGCGTATAACACTGAAGCTTTCTTT.

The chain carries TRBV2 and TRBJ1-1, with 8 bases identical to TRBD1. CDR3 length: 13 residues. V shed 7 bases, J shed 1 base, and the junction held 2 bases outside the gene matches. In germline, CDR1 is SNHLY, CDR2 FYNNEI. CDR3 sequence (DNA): TGTGCCAGCACCGGACAGGGGAACACTGAAGCTTTCTTT. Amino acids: CASTGQGNTEAFF.

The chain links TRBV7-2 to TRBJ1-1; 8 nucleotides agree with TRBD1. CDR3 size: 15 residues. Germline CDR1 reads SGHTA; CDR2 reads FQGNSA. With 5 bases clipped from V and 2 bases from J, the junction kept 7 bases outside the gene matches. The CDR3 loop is CASSPTRGLNTEAFF. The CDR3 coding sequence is TGTGCCAGCAGCCCAACCAGGGGGCTCAACACTGAAGCTTTCTTT.

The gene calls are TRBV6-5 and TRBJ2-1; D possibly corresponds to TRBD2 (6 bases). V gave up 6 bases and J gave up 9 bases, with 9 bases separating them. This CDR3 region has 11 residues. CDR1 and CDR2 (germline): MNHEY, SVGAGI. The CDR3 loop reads CASRRGGEQFF. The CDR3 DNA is TGTGCCAGCAGGAGGGGAGGTGAGCAGTTCTTC.

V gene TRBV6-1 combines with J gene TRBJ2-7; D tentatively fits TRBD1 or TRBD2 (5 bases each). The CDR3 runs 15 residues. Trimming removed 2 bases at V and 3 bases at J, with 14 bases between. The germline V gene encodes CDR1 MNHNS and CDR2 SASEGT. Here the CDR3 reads CASSEPGRSRYEQYF. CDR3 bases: TGTGCCAGCAGTGAACCGGGACGGTCACGCTACGAGCAGTACTTC.

The CDR3 sequence: CASGSPGTLGGQPQHF. The CDR3 coding sequence is TGTGCTAGTGGTTCGCCCGGGACCCTCGGAGGTCAGCCCCAGCATTTT. This chain joins TRBV12-5 and TRBJ1-5; D possibly corresponds to TRBD1 (5 bases). Germline V gene data show CDR1 as LGHNT and CDR2 as FRNRAP. The V end lost 4 bases, the J end lost 6 bases, and 19 bases lay between the germline ends. This CDR3 is 16 amino acids long.

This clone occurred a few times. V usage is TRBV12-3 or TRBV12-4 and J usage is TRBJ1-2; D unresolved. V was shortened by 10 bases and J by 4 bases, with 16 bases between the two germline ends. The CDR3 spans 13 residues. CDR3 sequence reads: CATNIFLLYGYTF. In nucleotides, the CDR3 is TGTGCCACCAATATTTTCCTACTCTATGGCTACACCTTC.

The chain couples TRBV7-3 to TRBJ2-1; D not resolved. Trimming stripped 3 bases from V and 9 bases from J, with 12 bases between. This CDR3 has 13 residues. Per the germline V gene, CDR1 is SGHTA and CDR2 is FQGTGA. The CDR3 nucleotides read TGTGCCAGCAGCTTCCAGCAGGAGTCTGAGCAGTTCTTC. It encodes CASSFQQESEQFF.

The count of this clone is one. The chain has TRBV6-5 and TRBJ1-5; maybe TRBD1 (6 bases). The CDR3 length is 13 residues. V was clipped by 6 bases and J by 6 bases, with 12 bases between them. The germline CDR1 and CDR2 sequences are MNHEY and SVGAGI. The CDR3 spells CASRPGVTQPQHF. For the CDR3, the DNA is TGTGCCAGCAGACCAGGGGTCACTCAGCCCCAGCATTTT.